The 28 T cell receptor beta chains reported below all come from one sample, sequenced in a study of early T cells in non-severe SARS-CoV-2 infection. TCRdb reprocessed the 5' RACE reads via MiXCR and lists one record per CDR3 protein. The table shows 70,000 to 95,000 distinct CDR3 sequences, with 14% to 15% occurring only once. The specimen sequenced was whole blood. These receptors all stem from an adult who was a healthcare worker with PCR-confirmed SARS-CoV-2 infection or an uninfected control (not recorded which).

The rearrangement uses TRBV20-1 and TRBJ2-3; 10 nucleotides agree with TRBD2. The germline V gene encodes CDR1 DFQATT and CDR2 SNEGSKA (reference sequence). Germline trimming cut 6 bases from V and 1 base from J; bases unmatched to any gene: 4. The CDR3 is made up of 14 amino acids. Here the CDR3 DNA reads TGCAGTGCAGGGGGACTAGCGCGCACAGATACGCAGTATTTT. Its protein is CSAGGLARTDTQYF.

The V and J genes are TRBV10-3 and TRBJ2-2; D is undetermined. The V end lost 6 bases, the J end lost 4 bases, and 15 bases lay between the germline ends. CDR3 size: 15 residues. Germline V gives CDR1 ENHRY, CDR2 SYGVKD. CDR3 DNA sequence: TGTGCCATCAGCCAACCCGAGGACCCCACCGGGGAGCTGTTTTTT. It translates to CAISQPEDPTGELFF.

There are many counts of this clonotype. J is TRBJ2-7 and V is TRBV2; maybe TRBD1 (5 bases). Trimming stripped 4 bases from V and 4 bases from J, with 5 bases between. The CDR3 spans 11 residues. CDR1 and CDR2 from the germline V gene are SNHLY and FYNNEI. The CDR3 reads CASSGQYEQYV. The DNA of the CDR3 is TGTGCCAGCAGTGGACAGTACGAGCAGTACGTC.

This clonotype was seen many times. The V call is TRBV6-2 or TRBV6-3, the J call TRBJ1-1; D gene unclear. This CDR3 has 12 amino acids. CDR1 and CDR2 from the germline V gene are MNHEY and SVGEGT. Trimming pared 3 bases from V and 10 bases from J, leaving 12 bases between. The CDR3 reads CASSYPDLRAFF. For the CDR3, the DNA is TGTGCCAGCAGTTATCCCGATTTACGAGCTTTCTTT.

This rearrangement joins TRBV5-4 to TRBJ2-6; 9 nucleotides align to TRBD1. Germline V gene sequence: CDR1 SGHNT, CDR2 YYREEE (reference sequence). Trimming at V came to 4 bases and at J to 4 bases, leaving 12 bases not matched to a gene. The CDR3 covers 18 residues. The CDR3 nucleotides are TGTGCCAGCAGCCCGACCTACGGGACAGGGAACGGGGCCAACGTCCTGACTTTC. Residues: CASSPTYGTGNGANVLTF.

The count of this clonotype is one. The gene calls are TRBV12-3 or TRBV12-4 and TRBJ1-2; D gene unclear. The ends were cut back, 2 bases at V and 10 bases at J, with 26 bases in the middle. The length of the CDR3 is 17 residues. CDR3 sequence reads: CASSLRAGSFGIIDYTF. DNA of the CDR3: TGTGCCAGCAGTTTACGGGCAGGCTCCTTCGGAATAATTGACTACACCTTC.

There are many counts of this clonotype. The rearrangement links TRBV27 to TRBJ1-1; 7 bases match TRBD1. J lost 6 bases, V lost 6 bases, and 16 bases had no gene match. Germline values: CDR1 MNHEY, CDR2 SMNVEV (reference sequence). The CDR3 runs to 16 residues. The DNA for the CDR3 is TGTGCCAGCAGCCCCTTTTCGAGGGGGCGCGTCGCTGAAGCTTTCTTT. Protein sequence: CASSPFSRGRVAEAFF.

This clonotype was counted only a few times. The chain joins TRBV6-5 to TRBJ2-1; possible D gene TRBD1, 5 bases. V lost 4 bases to trimming and J lost 2 bases, with 9 bases between them. In germline, CDR1 is MNHEY, CDR2 SVGAGI. This CDR3 comprises 14 residues. The CDR3 here is CASSSQGPYNEQFF. The CDR3 DNA follows: TGTGCCAGCAGTTCTCAGGGTCCCTACAATGAGCAGTTCTTC.

This chain links TRBV11-3 with TRBJ2-3; 9 nucleotides align to TRBD2. Unmatched junction bases numbered 7, after V lost 6 bases and J lost 3 bases. From germline, CDR1 is SGHNT and CDR2 YENEEA. The CDR3 runs 15 residues. This CDR3 is CASSGGTSRTDTQYF. CDR3 DNA: TGTGCCAGCAGTGGCGGGACTAGCAGAACAGATACGCAGTATTTT.

V is TRBV9 and J is TRBJ2-5, with TRBD2 identical over 11 bases. V trimming: 4 bases; J trimming: 4 bases; junction bases outside the gene matches: 6. The CDR3 covers 15 residues. Germline V gene data show CDR1 as SGDLS and CDR2 as YYNGEE. The DNA for the CDR3 is TGTGCCAGCAGCTTAGGGACTAGCGGTGGAGAGACCCAGTACTTC. It translates to CASSLGTSGGETQYF.

This clonotype was seen only a few times. The chain carries TRBV7-9 and TRBJ1-2; 9 nucleotides align to TRBD1. Germline V lookup: CDR1 SEHNR, CDR2 FQNEAQ (reference sequence). V was pared by 5 bases and J by 5 bases, with 21 bases of the junction left unmatched. The CDR3 runs 19 residues. Here the CDR3 reads CASSQRTGETSPSSYGYTF. The CDR3 DNA reads as TGTGCCAGCAGCCAGCGGACAGGGGAGACTTCCCCCTCTTCGTATGGCTACACCTTC. The variable domain in full, completed from reference TRBV7-9 and TRBJ1-2, reads DTGVSQNPRHKITKRGQNVTFRCDPISEHNRLYWYRQTLGQGPEFLTYFQNEAQLEKSRLLSDRFSAERPKGSFSTLEIQRTEQGDSAMYLCASSQRTGETSPSSYGYTFGSGTRLTVV.

The rearrangement uses TRBV19 and TRBJ1-5, with no clear D. Trimming left V 0 bases short and J 6 bases short, with 6 bases between. Germline V CDR1 and CDR2: LNHDA, SQIVND (reference sequence). CDR3 size: 13 residues. The CDR3 DNA follows: TGTGCCAGTAGTATAGAGGGCGGTCAGCCCCAGCATTTT. Amino acid sequence: CASSIEGGQPQHF.

This clonotype was seen at least ten times. This chain links TRBV12-3 or TRBV12-4 with TRBJ2-3; 8 bases match TRBD1. The CDR3 is 15 residues long. The V and J ends lost 5 bases and 5 bases, in that order; junction bases with no gene match: 9. CDR3 nucleotides: TGTGCCAGCAGTCGGGACAGGTTGTATGGAGATACGCAGTATTTT. Its translation is CASSRDRLYGDTQYF.

This clonotype turned up a few times. The V and J genes are TRBV6-5 and TRBJ1-1; 11 nucleotides align to TRBD1. J was trimmed by 2 bases and V by 2 bases; bases with no gene match: 4. Germline assignment: CDR1 MNHEY and CDR2 SVGAGI. The CDR3 runs to 16 residues. The CDR3 here is CASSYGTGGSNTEAFF. The CDR3 coding sequence is TGTGCCAGCAGTTACGGGACAGGGGGGAGTAACACTGAAGCTTTCTTT.

The chain links TRBV12-3 or TRBV12-4 to TRBJ1-1; D ambiguous. The CDR3 totals 15 residues. V lost 3 bases to trimming and J lost 1 base, with 12 bases between them. The CDR3, as DNA: TGTGCCAGCAGTTTTGGTGTTGGACGGAACACTGAAGCTTTCTTT. Translated: CASSFGVGRNTEAFF.

This clonotype appeared a few times. This chain links TRBV14 with TRBJ2-5; D remains unclear. This CDR3 region has 16 residues. Germline values: CDR1 SGHDN, CDR2 FVKESK. The ends were cut back, 0 bases at V and 2 bases at J, with 13 bases in the middle. CDR3 bases: TGTGCCAGCAGCCAAGACTACCTGAGCGTTCAAGAGACCCAGTACTTC. This gives the protein CASSQDYLSVQETQYF.

The table lists this clonotype with many counts. The V call is TRBV7-9, the J call TRBJ2-5; D unclear. CDR1 and CDR2 (germline): SEHNR, FQNEAQ (reference sequence). The CDR3 covers 13 residues. V lost 4 bases and J 4 bases, leaving 10 bases between the germline ends. DNA for the CDR3: TGTGCCAGCAGCTCCCCTTGGGTAGAGACCCAGTACTTC. This codes for CASSSPWVETQYF.

This clonotype was found a few times. The chain couples TRBV29-1 to TRBJ1-2; the D gene is possibly TRBD1 (6 bases). Between the trimmed V and J ends, which lost 7 bases and 5 bases, there was a span of 14 bases. This CDR3 is 12 amino acids long. CDR1 and CDR2 (germline): SQVTM, ANQGSEA. CDR3 region: CSAPTGSYGYTF. The CDR3 nucleotides are TGCAGCGCGCCGACAGGTTCTTATGGCTACACCTTC.

This clonotype came up many times. This chain uses TRBV7-2 with TRBJ1-1; 7 positions agree with TRBD1. The CDR3 has 18 amino acids. V lost 4 bases and J lost 1; bases outside the gene matches: 15. CDR1 is SGHTA, CDR2 FQGNSA, per germline. CDR3 protein: CASSSLPLNRGGNTEAFF. The CDR3 nucleotides are TGTGCCAGCAGCTCCCTCCCATTGAACAGGGGCGGGAACACTGAAGCTTTCTTT.

This chain connects TRBV5-1 to TRBJ1-4; tentative D call: TRBD1 (5 bases). The CDR3 consists of 16 residues. V was pared by 2 bases and J by 5 bases, with 16 bases between. In germline, CDR1 is SGHRS, CDR2 YFSETQ. The CDR3 sequence is CASSFLGRESNEKLFF. The CDR3 DNA reads TGCGCCAGCAGCTTCCTGGGGCGGGAGTCAAATGAAAAACTGTTTTTT. The full variable domain, its missing parts supplied by reference TRBV5-1 and TRBJ1-4, is KAGVTQTPRYLIKTRGQQVTLSCSPISGHRSVSWYQQTPGQGLQFLFEYFSETQRNKGNFPGRFSGRQFSNSRSEMNVSTLELGDSALYLCASSFLGRESNEKLFFGSGTQLSVL.

The J gene is TRBJ2-3, the V gene TRBV2, with 10 bases matching TRBD2. This CDR3 contains 15 residues. Trimming took 7 bases from V and 2 from J; bases not matched to a gene: 6. The germline gives CDR1 SNHLY, CDR2 FYNNEI. DNA for the CDR3: TGTGCCAGCACCCGTAGCGGGGGGAACACAGATACGCAGTATTTT. Protein product: CASTRSGGNTDTQYF.

This clonotype has a count of ten or more. The V call is TRBV11-1, the J call TRBJ2-7, with D perhaps TRBD1 (6 bases). Trimming pared 5 bases from V and 0 bases from J, leaving 14 bases between. CDR3 length: 15 residues. Per the germline V gene, CDR1 is SGHAT and CDR2 is FQDESV (reference sequence). The CDR3 sequence: CASSPGHMSSYEQYV. The DNA for the CDR3 is TGTGCCAGCAGCCCGGGACACATGAGCTCCTACGAGCAGTACGTC.

The table lists this clonotype with many counts. The chain recombines TRBV3-1 with TRBJ2-7, with 10 nucleotides matching TRBD1. The CDR3 is 13 amino acids. Germline V gene lookup returns CDR1 LGHDT and CDR2 YNNKEL (reference sequence). V shed 4 bases and J 5 bases; nucleotides not matched to a gene: 2. CDR3: CASSPGTGDEQYV. The DNA for the CDR3 is TGTGCCAGCAGCCCCGGGACAGGGGACGAGCAGTACGTC.

CDR3 in amino acids: CASSLNLGQGPSAQHF. CDR3 bases: TGCGCCAGCAGCTTAAATTTGGGACAGGGCCCATCAGCCCAGCATTTT. The chain has TRBV5-1 and TRBJ1-5; 9 nucleotides line up with TRBD1. Germline loops: CDR1 SGHRS, CDR2 YFSETQ. J lost 11 bases, V lost 2 bases, and 14 bases had no gene match. The CDR3 extends over 16 amino acids.

This clonotype was counted at least ten times. The chain uses TRBV2 and TRBJ1-3; 7 nucleotides agree with TRBD1. The germline V gene has CDR1 SNHLY and CDR2 FYNNEI. The CDR3 contains 14 residues. V trimming: 5 bases; J trimming: 3 bases; junction bases outside the gene matches: 4. This CDR3 is CASSKTGDGNTIYF. The CDR3 DNA follows: TGTGCCAGCAGTAAAACAGGGGATGGAAACACCATATATTTT.

In this sample, this clonotype turned up many times. CDR3 in amino acids: CASSPGGNLQPQHF. The CDR3 coding sequence is TGTGCCAGCAGCCCAGGGGGGAATCTTCAGCCCCAGCATTTT. The genes are TRBV12-3 or TRBV12-4 and TRBJ1-5; 7 positions agree with TRBD1. This CDR3 region has 14 residues. V was clipped by 6 bases and J by 6 bases; unmatched bases: 8.

The chain carries TRBV28 and TRBJ1-2, with a possible D match to TRBD1 (6 bases). V was trimmed by 3 bases and J by 4 bases, leaving 15 bases between them. CDR1 is MDHEN and CDR2 is SYDVKM in the germline V gene. The CDR3 is made up of 15 amino acids. CDR3 sequence reads: CASSFGGGLAYGYTF. The DNA for the CDR3 is TGTGCCAGCAGTTTCGGTGGGGGGCTGGCCTATGGCTACACCTTC.

This clonotype was observed a few times. This chain uses TRBV12-3 or TRBV12-4 with TRBJ1-5; tentative D call: TRBD1 (5 bases). The CDR3 loop spans 15 amino acids. Deletions cut 2 bases from V and 2 bases from J, with 10 bases between. In DNA, the CDR3 is TGTGCCAGCAGTTTATTGGACAAACGCAATCAGCCCCAGCATTTT. As protein: CASSLLDKRNQPQHF.